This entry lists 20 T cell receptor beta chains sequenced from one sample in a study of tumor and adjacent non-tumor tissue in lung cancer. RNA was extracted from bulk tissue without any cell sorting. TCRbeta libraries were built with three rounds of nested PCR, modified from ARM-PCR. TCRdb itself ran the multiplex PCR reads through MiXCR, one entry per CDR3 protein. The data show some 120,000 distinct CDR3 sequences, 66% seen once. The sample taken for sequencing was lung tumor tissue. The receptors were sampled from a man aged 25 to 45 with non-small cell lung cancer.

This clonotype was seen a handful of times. The CDR3 bases are TGTGCCAGCAGTTTGGACAGTCCCTTGAGTGACGAGCAGTACTTC. Its translation is CASSLDSPLSDEQYF. The chain couples TRBV12-3 or TRBV12-4 to TRBJ2-7; possible D gene TRBD1, 6 bases. The CDR3 runs to 15 residues. V shed 3 bases and J shed 5 bases, with 17 bases lying between them.

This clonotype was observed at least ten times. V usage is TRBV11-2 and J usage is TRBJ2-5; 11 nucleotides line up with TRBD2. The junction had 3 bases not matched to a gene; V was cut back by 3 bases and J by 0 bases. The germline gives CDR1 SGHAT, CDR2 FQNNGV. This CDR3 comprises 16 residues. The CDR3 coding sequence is TGTGCCAGCAGCTTTCCTAGCGGGGGGTACCAAGAGACCCAGTACTTC. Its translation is CASSFPSGGYQETQYF.

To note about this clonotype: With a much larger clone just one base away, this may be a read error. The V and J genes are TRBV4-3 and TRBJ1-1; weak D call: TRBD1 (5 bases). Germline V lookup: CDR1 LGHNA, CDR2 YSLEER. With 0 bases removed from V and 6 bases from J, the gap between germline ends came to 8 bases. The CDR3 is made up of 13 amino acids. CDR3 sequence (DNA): TGCGCCAGCAGCCAAGACAGGGACTCTGAAGCTTTCTTT. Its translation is CASSQDRDSEAFF.

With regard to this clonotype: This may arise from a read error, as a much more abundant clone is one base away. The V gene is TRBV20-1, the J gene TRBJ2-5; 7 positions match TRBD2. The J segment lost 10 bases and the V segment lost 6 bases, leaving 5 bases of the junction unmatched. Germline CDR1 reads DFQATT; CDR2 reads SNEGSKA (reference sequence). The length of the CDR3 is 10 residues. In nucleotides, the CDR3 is TGCAGTGCGGGGAGGGGAATCCAGTACTTC. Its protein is CSAGRGIQYF.

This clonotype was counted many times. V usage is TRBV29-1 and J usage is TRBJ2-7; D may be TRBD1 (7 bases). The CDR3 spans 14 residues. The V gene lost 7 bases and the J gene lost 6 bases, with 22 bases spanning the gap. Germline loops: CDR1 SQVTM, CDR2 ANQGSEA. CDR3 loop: CSAHLAGQLGEQYF. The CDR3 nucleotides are TGCAGCGCCCACCTTGCGGGACAGCTTGGCGAGCAGTACTTC.

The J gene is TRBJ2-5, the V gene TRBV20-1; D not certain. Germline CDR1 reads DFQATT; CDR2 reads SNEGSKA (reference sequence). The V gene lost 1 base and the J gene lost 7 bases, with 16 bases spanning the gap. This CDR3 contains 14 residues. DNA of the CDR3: TGCAGTGCTAGAGGTTCTGACCCACGAGTGACCCAGTACTTC. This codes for CSARGSDPRVTQYF.

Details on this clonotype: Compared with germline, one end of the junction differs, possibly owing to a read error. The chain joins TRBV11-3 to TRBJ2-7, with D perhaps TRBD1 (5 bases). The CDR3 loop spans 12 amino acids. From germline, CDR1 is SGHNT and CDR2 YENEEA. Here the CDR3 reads CASRWAGYEQYF. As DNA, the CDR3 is TGCGCCAGCAGGTGGGCAGGGTACGAACAGTACTTC.

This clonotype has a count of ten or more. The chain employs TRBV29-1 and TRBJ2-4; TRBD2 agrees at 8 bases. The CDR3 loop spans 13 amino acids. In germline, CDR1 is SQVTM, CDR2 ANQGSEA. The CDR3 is CSAVTSDKNIQYF. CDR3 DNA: TGCAGTGCCGTGACTAGCGACAAAAACATTCAGTACTTC.

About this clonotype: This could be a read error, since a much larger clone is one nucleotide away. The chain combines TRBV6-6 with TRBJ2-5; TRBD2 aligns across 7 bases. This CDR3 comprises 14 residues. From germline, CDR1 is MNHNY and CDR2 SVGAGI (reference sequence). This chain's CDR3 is CASRKGGSGEIQYF. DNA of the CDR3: TGTGCCAGCAGGAAAGGCGGGAGTGGGGAGATCCAGTACTTC.

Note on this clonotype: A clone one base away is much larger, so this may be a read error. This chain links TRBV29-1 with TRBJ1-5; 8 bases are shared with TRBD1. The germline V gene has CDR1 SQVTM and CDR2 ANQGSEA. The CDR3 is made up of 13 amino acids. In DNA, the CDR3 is TGCGGCGCGAGGACAGGGTGGGTTGAGCCCCAGCATTTT. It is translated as CGARTGWVEPQHF.

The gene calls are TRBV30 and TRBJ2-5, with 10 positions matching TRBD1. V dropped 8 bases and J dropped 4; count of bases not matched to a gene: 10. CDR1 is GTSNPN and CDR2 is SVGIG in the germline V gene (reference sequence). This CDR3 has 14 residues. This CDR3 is CARTPGQGRETQYF. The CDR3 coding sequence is TGTGCCAGGACCCCGGGACAGGGGCGAGAGACCCAGTACTTC.

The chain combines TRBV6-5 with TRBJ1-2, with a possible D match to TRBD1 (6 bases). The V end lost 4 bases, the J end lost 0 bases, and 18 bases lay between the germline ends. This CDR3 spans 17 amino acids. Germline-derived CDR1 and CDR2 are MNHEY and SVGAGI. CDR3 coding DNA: TGTGCCAGCAGTTCCCACCGGGACATCGGCCCTAACTATGGCTACACCTTC. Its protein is CASSSHRDIGPNYGYTF.

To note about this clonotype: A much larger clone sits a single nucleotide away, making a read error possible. The CDR3 DNA is TGTGCCAGCAGTTTAGCGGGAACCGGCGGCAATGAGCAGTTCTTC. This sequence encodes CASSLAGTGGNEQFF. The chain couples TRBV6-5 to TRBJ2-1; 8 bases map to TRBD2. CDR1 is MNHEY, CDR2 SVGAGI, per germline. J was trimmed by 6 bases and V by 4 bases; bases with no gene match: 8. The CDR3 has 15 residues.

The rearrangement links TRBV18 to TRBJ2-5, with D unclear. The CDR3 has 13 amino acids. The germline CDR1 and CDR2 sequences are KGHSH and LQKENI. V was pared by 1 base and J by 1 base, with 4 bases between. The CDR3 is CASSPQLQETQYF. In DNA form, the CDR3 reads TGTGCCAGCTCACCACAGCTCCAAGAGACCCAGTACTTC.

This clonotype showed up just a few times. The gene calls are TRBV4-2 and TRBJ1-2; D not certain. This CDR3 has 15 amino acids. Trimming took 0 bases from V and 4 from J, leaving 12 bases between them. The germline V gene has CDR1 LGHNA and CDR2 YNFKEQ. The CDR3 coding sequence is TGTGCCAGCAGCCAAGATCTCGAGGTGAGCTATGGCTACACCTTC. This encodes CASSQDLEVSYGYTF.

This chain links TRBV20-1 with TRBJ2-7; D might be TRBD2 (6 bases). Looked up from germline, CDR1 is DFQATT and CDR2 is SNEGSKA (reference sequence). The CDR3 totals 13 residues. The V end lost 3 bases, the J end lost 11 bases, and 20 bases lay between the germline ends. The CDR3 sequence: CSASPGSSHEKYF. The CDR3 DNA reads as TGCAGTGCTAGCCCCGGGAGCTCCCATGAGAAGTACTTC.

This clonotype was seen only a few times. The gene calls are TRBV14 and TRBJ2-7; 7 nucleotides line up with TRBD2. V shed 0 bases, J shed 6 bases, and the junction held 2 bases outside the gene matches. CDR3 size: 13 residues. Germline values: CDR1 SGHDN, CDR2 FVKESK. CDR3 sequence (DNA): TGTGCCAGCAGCCAAGATGGGGAGGGCGAGCAGTACTTC. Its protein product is CASSQDGEGEQYF.

CDR3 coding DNA: TGTGCCAGCAGCTTAGGGATCAGACTAGCGGGAGTCTACGAGCAGTACTTC. Translated, it gives CASSLGIRLAGVYEQYF. The gene calls are TRBV7-2 and TRBJ2-7, with TRBD2 matching 12 bases. Trimming at V came to 1 base and at J to 3 bases, leaving 7 bases not matched to a gene. Germline CDR1 SGHTA, CDR2 FQGNSA. The CDR3 is made up of 17 amino acids.

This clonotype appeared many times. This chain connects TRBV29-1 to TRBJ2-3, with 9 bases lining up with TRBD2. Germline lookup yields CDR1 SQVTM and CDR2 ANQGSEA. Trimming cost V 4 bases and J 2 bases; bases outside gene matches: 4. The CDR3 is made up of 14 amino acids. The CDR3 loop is CSVVVAGATDTQYF. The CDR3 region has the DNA TGCAGCGTTGTGGTAGCGGGAGCCACAGATACGCAGTATTTT.

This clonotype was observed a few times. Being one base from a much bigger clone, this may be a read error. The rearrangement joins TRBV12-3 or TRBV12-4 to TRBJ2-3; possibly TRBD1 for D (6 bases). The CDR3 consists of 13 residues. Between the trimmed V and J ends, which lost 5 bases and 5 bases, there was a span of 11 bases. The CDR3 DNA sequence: TGTGCCAGCAGTCGCGGCAGGGGAGATACGCAGTATTTT. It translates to CASSRGRGDTQYF.